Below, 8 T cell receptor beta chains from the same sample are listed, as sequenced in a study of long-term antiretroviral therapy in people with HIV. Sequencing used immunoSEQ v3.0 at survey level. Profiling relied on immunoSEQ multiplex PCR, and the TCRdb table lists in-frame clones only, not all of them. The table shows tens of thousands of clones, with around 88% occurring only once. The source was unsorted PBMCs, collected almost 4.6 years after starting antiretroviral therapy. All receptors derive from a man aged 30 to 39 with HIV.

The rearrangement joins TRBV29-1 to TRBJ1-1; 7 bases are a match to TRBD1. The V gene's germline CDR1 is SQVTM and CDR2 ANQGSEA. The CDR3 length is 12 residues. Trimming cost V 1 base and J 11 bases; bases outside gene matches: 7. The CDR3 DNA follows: TGCAGCGTTGAAGGGAGAAGGGGGCCGGCTTTCTTT. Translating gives CSVEGRRGPAFF.

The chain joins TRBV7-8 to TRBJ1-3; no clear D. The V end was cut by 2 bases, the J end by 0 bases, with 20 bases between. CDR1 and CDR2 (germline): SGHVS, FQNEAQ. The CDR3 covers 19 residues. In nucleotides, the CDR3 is TGTGCCAGCAGCTTACCCCGTGTTGGCGGATTCGACTCTGGAAACACCATATATTTT. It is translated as CASSLPRVGGFDSGNTIYF.

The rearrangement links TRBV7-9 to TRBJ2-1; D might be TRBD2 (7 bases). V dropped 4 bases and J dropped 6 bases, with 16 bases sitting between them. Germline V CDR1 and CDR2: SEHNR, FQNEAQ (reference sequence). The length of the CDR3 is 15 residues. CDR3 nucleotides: TGTGCCAGCAGCTCAATTGCGGGGGCGTCCAATGAGCAGTTCTTC. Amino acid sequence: CASSSIAGASNEQFF.

The CDR3 protein is CATKGLDNEQFF. In DNA form, the CDR3 reads TGTGCCACCAAAGGTTTGGACAATGAGCAGTTCTTC. This rearrangement joins TRBV15 to TRBJ2-1, with no clear D. The CDR3 contains 12 residues. V lost 7 bases and J 5 bases, leaving 9 bases between the germline ends. Germline loops: CDR1 LNHNV, CDR2 YYDKDF (reference sequence).

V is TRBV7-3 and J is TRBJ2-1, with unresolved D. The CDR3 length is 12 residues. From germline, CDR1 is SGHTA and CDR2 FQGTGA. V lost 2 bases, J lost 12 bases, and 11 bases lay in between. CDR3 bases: TGTGCCAGCAGCTTATACGCCGGTGTGCAGTTCTTC. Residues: CASSLYAGVQFF.

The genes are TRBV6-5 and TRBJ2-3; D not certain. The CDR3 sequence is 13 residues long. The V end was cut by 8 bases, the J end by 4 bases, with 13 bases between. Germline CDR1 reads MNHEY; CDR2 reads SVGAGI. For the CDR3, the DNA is TGTGCCAGCCGGAGCAGTTCCCCAGATACGCAGTATTTT. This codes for CASRSSSPDTQYF.

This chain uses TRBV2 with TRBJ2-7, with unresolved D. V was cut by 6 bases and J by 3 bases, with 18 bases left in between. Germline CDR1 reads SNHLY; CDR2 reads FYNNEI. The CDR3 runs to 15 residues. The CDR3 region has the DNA TGTGCCAGCAGCGAAAGGGTAGTATGGAACTACGAGCAGTACTTC. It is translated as CASSERVVWNYEQYF.

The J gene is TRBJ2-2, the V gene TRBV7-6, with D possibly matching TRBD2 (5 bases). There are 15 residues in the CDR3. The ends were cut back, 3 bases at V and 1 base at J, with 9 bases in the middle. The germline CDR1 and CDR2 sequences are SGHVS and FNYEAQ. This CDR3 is CASSFRGMNTGELFF. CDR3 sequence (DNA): TGTGCCAGCAGCTTCAGAGGGATGAACACCGGGGAGCTGTTTTTT.